This T cell receptor beta chain was found in a study of T cell repertoires in cytomegalovirus infection. MiXCR was run by TCRdb on the reads, yielding one entry per CDR3 protein. The sample lists 630,000 or so distinct CDR3 sequences, about 24% occurring once. The CDR3 runs to 13 residues. V shed 6 bases and J 4 bases; nucleotides not matched to a gene: 6. Germline CDR1 and CDR2: MNHNY and SVGAGI (reference sequence). Material: CD8+ T cells from PBMCs. This sequence joins TRBV6-6 and TRBJ2-7, with 7 nucleotides matching TRBD1. The origin of this receptor is a human donor in good health (CMV status not recorded). Some clones in this sample may be carry-over from other donors' samples. The CDR3 nucleotides are TGTGCCAGCAGGCTATTACAGGGGTACGAGCAGTACTTC. This translates into CASRLLQGYEQYF.